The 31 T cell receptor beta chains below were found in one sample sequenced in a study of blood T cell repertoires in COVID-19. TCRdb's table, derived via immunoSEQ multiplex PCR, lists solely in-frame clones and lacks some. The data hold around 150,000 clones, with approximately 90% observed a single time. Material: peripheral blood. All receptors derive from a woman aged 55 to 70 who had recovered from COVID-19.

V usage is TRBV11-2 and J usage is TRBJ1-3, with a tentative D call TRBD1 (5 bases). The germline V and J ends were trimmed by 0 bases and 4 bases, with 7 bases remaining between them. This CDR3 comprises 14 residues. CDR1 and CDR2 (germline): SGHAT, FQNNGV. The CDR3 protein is CASSLDQGGNTIYF. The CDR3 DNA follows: TGTGCCAGCAGCTTAGATCAGGGAGGAAACACCATATATTTT.

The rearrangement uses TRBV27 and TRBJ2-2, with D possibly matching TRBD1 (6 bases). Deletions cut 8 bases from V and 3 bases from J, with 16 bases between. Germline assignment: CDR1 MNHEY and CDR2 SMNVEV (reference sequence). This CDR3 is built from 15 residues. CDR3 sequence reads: CASQMGRGYTGELFF. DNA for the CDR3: TGTGCCAGCCAAATGGGCAGGGGATACACCGGGGAGCTGTTTTTT.

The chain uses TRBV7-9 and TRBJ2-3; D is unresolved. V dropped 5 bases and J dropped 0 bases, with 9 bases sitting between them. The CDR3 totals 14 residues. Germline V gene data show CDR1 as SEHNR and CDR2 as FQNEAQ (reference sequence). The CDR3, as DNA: TGTGCCAGCAGCCAAACACAGAGCACAGATACGCAGTATTTT. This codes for CASSQTQSTDTQYF.

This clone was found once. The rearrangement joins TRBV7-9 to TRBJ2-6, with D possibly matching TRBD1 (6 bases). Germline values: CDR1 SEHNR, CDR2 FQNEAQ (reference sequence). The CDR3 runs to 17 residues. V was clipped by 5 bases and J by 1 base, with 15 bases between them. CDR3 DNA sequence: TGTGCCAGCAGCCCTTGGGACACCCCTTCTGGGGCCAACGTCCTGACTTTC. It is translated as CASSPWDTPSGANVLTF.

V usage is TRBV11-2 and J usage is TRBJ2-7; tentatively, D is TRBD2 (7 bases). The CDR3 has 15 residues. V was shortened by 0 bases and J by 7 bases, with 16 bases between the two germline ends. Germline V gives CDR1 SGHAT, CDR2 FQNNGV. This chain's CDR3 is CASSLDHGGLREQYF. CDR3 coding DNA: TGTGCCAGCAGCTTAGATCACGGGGGGCTGCGAGAGCAGTACTTC.

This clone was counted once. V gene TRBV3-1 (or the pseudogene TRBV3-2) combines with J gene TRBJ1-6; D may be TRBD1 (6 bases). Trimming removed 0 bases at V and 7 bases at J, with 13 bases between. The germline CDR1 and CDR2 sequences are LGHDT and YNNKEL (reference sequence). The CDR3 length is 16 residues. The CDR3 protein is CASSQDAGARNSPLHF. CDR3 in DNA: TGTGCCAGCAGCCAAGATGCGGGGGCGCGGAATTCACCCCTCCACTTT.

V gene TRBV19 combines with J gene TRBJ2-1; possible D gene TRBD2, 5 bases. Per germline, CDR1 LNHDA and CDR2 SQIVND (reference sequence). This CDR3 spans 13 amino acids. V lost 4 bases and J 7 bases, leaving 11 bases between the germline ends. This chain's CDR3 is CASSSRTGNEQFF. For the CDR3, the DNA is TGTGCCAGTAGTAGCCGGACGGGGAATGAGCAGTTCTTC.

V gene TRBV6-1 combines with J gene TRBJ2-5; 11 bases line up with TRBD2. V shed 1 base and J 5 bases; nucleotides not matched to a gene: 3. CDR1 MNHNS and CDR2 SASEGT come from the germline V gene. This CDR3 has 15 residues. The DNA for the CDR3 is TGTGCCAGCAGTGAAGTAGCGGGGGGGCAGGAGACCCAGTACTTC. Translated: CASSEVAGGQETQYF.

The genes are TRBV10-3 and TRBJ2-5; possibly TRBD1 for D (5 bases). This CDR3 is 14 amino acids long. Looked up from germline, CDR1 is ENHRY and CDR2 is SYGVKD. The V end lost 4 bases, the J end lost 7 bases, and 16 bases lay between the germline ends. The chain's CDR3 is CAISGAETRGTQYF. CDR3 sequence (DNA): TGTGCCATCAGTGGAGCAGAGACAAGGGGGACCCAGTACTTC.

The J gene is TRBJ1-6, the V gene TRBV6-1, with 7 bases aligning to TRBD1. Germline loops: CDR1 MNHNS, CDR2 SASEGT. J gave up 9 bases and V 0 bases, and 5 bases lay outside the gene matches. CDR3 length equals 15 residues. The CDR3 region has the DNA TGTGCCAGCAGTGAAGCGCAGGGGGAAAGTTCACCCCTCCACTTT. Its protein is CASSEAQGESSPLHF.

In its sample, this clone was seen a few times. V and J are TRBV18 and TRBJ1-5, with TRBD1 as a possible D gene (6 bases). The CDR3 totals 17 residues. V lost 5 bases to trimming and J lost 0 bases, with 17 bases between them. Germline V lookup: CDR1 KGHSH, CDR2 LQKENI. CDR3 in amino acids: CASSATGGPYSNQPQHF. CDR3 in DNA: TGTGCCAGCTCAGCGACAGGAGGACCGTATAGCAATCAGCCCCAGCATTTT.

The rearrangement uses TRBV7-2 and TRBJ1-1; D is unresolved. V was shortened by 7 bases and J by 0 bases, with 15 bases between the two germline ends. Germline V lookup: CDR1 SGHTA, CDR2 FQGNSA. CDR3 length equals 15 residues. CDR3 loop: CASNPGVGMNTEAFF. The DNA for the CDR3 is TGTGCCAGCAACCCCGGGGTGGGAATGAACACTGAAGCTTTCTTT.

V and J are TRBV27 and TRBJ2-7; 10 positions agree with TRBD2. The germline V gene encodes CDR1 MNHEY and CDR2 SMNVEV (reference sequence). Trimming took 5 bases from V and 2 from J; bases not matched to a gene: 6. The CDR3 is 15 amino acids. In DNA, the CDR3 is TGTGCCAGCAGTGGGGTAGCGGGGGGTCCCTACGAGCAGTACTTC. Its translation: CASSGVAGGPYEQYF.

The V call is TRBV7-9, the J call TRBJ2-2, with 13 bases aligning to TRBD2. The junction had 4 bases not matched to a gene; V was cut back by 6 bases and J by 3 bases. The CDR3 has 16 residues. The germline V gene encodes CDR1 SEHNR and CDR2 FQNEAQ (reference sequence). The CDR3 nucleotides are TGTGCCAGCAGTTTCGGACTAGCGGGAGACACCGGGGAGCTGTTTTTT. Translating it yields CASSFGLAGDTGELFF.

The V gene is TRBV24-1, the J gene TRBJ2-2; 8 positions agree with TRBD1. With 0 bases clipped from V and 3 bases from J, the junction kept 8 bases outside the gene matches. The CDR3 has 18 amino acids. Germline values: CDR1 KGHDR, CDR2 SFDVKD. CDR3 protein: CATSDLPGGPGDTGELFF. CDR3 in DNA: TGTGCCACCAGTGATTTGCCAGGGGGCCCCGGGGACACCGGGGAGCTGTTTTTT.

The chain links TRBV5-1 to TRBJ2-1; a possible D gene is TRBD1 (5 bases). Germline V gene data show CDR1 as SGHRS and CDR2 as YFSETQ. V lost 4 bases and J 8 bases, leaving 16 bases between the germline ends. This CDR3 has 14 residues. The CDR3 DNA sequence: TGCGCCAGCAGCCGCGCAGGGTATGTAGATGAGCAGTTCTTC. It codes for CASSRAGYVDEQFF.

The CDR3 sequence is CASSRDRGSNQPQHF. CDR3 sequence (DNA): TGTGCCAGCAGCAGAGACAGGGGGAGCAATCAGCCCCAGCATTTT. The gene calls are TRBV5-4 and TRBJ1-5; 9 bases are shared with TRBD1. The CDR3 contains 15 residues. Germline CDR1 SGHNT, CDR2 YYREEE (reference sequence). The V segment lost 4 bases and the J segment 1 base; nucleotides outside the gene matches: 3. Supplemented by reference TRBV5-4 and TRBJ1-5, the full variable domain reads ETGVTQSPTHLIKTRGQQVTLRCSSQSGHNTVSWYQQALGQGPQFIFQYYREEENGRGNFPPRFSGLQFPNYSSELNVNALELDDSALYLCASSRDRGSNQPQHFGDGTRLSIL.

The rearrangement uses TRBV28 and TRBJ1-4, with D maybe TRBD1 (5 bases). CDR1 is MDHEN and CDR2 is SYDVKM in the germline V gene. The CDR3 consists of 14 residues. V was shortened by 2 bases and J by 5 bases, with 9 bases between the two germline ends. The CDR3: CASSLQGGNEKLFF. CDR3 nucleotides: TGTGCCAGCAGTTTACAGGGAGGGAATGAAAAACTGTTTTTT.

CDR3 coding DNA: TGTGCCAGCTCATCGGACAGTTACGAGCAGTACTTC. It is translated as CASSSDSYEQYF. The chain is built from TRBV18 and TRBJ2-7, with D perhaps TRBD1 (6 bases). The germline V and J ends were trimmed by 5 bases and 4 bases, with 9 bases remaining between them. CDR1 is KGHSH, CDR2 LQKENI, per germline. The CDR3 totals 12 residues.

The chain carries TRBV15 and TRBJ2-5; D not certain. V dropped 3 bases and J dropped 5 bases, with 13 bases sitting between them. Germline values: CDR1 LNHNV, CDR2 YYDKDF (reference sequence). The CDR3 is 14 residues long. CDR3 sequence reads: CATSRKPSRETQYF. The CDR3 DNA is TGTGCCACCAGCAGGAAACCTTCCCGGGAGACCCAGTACTTC.

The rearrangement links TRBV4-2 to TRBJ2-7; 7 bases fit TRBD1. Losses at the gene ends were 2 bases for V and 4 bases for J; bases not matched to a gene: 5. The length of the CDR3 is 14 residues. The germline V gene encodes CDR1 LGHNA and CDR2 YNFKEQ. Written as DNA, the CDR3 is TGTGCCAGCAGCCAACCGGGACAGCTTTACGAGCAGTACTTC. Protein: CASSQPGQLYEQYF.

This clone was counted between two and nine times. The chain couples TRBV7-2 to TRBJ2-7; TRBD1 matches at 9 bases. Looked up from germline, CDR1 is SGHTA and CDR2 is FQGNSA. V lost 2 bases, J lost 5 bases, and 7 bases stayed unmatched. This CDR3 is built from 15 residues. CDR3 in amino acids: CASSLMGQGMHEQYF. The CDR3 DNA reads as TGTGCCAGCAGCTTAATGGGACAGGGAATGCACGAGCAGTACTTC.

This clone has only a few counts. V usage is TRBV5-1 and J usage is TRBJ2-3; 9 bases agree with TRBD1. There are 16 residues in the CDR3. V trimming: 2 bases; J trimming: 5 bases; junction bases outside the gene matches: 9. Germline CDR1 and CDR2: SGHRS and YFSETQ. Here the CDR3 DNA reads TGCGCCAGCAGCTTCTCCGGTGGGACAGGGATAGATACGCAGTATTTT. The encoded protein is CASSFSGGTGIDTQYF.

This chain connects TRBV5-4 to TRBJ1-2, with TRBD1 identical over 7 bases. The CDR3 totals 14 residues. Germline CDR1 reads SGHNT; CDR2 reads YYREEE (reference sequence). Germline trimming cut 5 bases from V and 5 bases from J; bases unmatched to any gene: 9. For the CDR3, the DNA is TGTGCCAGCAGTTATCCCGGGACAGCGTATGGCTACACCTTC. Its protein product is CASSYPGTAYGYTF.

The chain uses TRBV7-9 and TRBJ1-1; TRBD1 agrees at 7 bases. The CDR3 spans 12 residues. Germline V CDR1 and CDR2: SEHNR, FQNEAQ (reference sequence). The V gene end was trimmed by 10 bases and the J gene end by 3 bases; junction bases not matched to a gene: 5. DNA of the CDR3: TGTGCCACCGGCAGGGGGGACACTGAAGCTTTCTTT. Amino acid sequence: CATGRGDTEAFF.

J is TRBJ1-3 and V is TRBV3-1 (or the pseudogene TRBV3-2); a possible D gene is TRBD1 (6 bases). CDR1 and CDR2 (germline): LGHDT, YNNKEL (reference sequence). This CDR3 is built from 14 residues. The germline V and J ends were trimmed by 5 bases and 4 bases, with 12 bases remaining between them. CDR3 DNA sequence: TGTGCCAGCAGCTTACAGGGTCCCGGAAACACCATATATTTT. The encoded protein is CASSLQGPGNTIYF.

CDR3 amino acids: CASSPGSSGGVTYNEQFF. Written as DNA, the CDR3 is TGCGCCAGCAGCCCCGGTTCTAGCGGGGGGGTGACCTACAATGAGCAGTTCTTC. J is TRBJ2-1 and V is TRBV5-1; 12 nucleotides align to TRBD2. V dropped 4 bases and J dropped 2; count of bases not matched to a gene: 10. This CDR3 contains 18 residues. Per the germline V gene, CDR1 is SGHRS and CDR2 is YFSETQ.

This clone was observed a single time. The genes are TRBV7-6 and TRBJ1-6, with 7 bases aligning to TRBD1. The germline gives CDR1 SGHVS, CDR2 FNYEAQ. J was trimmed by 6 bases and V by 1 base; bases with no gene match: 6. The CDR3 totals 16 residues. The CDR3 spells CASSLEQGIGNSPLHF. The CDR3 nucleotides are TGTGCCAGCAGCTTAGAACAGGGGATCGGTAATTCACCCCTCCACTTT. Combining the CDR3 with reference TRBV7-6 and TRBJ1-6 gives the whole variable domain GAGVSQSPRYKVTKRGQDVALRCDPISGHVSLYWYRQALGQGPEFLTYFNYEAQQDKSGLPNDRFSAERPEGSISTLTIQRTEQRDSAMYRCASSLEQGIGNSPLHFGNGTRLTVT.

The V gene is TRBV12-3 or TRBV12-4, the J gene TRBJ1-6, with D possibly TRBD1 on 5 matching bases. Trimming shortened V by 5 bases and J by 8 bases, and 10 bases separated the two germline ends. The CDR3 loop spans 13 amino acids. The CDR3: CASSRDFYSPLHF. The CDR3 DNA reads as TGTGCCAGCAGTAGGGACTTCTATTCACCCCTCCACTTT.

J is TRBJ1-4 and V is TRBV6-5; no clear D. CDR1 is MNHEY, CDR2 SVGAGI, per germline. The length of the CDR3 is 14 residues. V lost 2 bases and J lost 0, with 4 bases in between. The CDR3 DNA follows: TGTGCCAGCAGTTACAAGCCAACTAATGAAAAACTGTTTTTT. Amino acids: CASSYKPTNEKLFF.

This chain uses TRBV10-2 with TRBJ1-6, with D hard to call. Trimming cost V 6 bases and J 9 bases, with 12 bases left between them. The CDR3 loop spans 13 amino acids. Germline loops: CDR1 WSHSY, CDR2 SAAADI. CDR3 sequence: CASRVQSTSPLHF. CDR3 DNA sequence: TGCGCCAGCAGAGTACAGTCAACTTCACCCCTCCACTTT.